Included here is one TCR beta chain sequence, with context. Its antigen is currently not known. No per-base quality is available; no much larger clone lies one base away. This entry is derived from a study of Graves' ophthalmopathy and Graves' hyperthyroidism (dated by TCRdb to 2017 to 2018). Turning to the overall study: Peripheral blood was collected at initial diagnosis, before any treatment. To explore V-J signatures distinguishing ophthalmopathy from hyperthyroidism, a discovery set of under 110 patients (43 ophthalmopathy, 57 stable hyperthyroidism) was enrolled. To tell Graves' ophthalmopathy apart from Graves' hyperthyroidism, and to predict which patients would progress to ophthalmopathy, the study relied on TCR beta repertoire signatures. The independent validation cohort included under 20 hyperthyroidism patients plus 17 patients who later progressed from hyperthyroidism to ophthalmopathy. In total, 135 blood samples were TCR-sequenced: around 42 ophthalmopathy, 75 hyperthyroidism and about 17 hyperthyroidism-to-ophthalmopathy patients. After sampling, hyperthyroidism patients received methimazole starting at 30 mg daily, and ophthalmopathy patients received high-dose intravenous methylprednisolone. In roughly six hyperthyroidism patients, T-cell repertoires of thyroid tissue and blood were compared.

A patient counted as having stable hyperthyroidism if there was no progression to ophthalmopathy within 18 months of follow-up. Hyperthyroidism patients were newly diagnosed, with disease duration under 2 months, and aged 18 to 65 years. Anyone with other autoimmune diseases, uncontrolled infections, pregnancy or lactation was excluded from the study. Clinical symptoms, serum thyroxine, TRAb, thyroid ultrasound and orbital computed tomography formed the basis of the diagnosis. Using Ficoll-Paque density gradient centrifugation, PBMCs were isolated from about 9.2 ml of fresh peripheral blood. Total RNA was extracted using Trizol reagent, and RNA quality was checked on an Agilent 2100 Bioanalyzer. For repertoire sequencing, TCR beta CDR3 regions were amplified from RNA transcripts. HTBI primers and the Qiagen OneStep RT-PCR kit were used in a first-round RT-PCR, which was followed by a second-round multiplex PCR, size selection and purification. Libraries were sequenced paired-end with 100 bp reads on an Illumina HiSeq2000. For the original study's pipeline: Reads were processed with SOAPnuke, discarding reads with adapters, uncalled bases, mean Phred below 15, or no exact constant-primer or identifier match. COPE v1.2.5 was used to merge high-quality paired reads. Clonotypes were defined as unique nucleotide sequences and were aligned to IMGT TRB V, D and J references using MiTCR v1.1. Analysis was restricted to V-J combinations with a frequency above 0.0001, which covered about 99% of repertoires. For each V-J combination, a TCR clonal expansion and chaos score was defined as F50 clonal expansion divided by the chaos observed in the TCRdist matrix. Welch's t-statistics and random forest were used to reduce the features to 10 to 15 V-J combinations, which were then used as input to a naive Bayes classifier. The Morisita-Horn index was used to measure how similar the thyroid and blood repertoires were. Clones were called with MiXCR by TCRdb after fastp trimmed the public reads at Q25, and only in-frame beta chains were retained. Each record represents a unique CDR3 protein, reported with the most common genes and DNA among its rows. None of the V and J calls come from the authors' own analysis; TCRdb made them. Here the sample has 300,000 to 400,000 distinct CDR3 sequences; about a sixth occur a single time. The top ten constitute 2.4% of the sample.

The study at large found these results: No statistical method was used to set the sample size in advance, and the investigators knew which group each participant was assigned to. Among expanded thyroid clonotypes with frequency above 0.001, most also showed up in blood, which suggests that blood repertoires may reflect the thyroid immune response. In validation, the model predicted ophthalmopathy progression with about 71% sensitivity and around 72% specificity; more than ten predicted patients were CT-confirmed with GO in a median of approximately 6.5 months. Ophthalmopathy was separated from stable hyperthyroidism by the 13-signature model with more than 85% sensitivity and 81% to 84% specificity in cross-validation and with 80%/75% in the test set.

This TCR was recovered from an adult woman with stable Graves' hyperthyroidism. The sample was peripheral blood.

The DNA reads TGTGCCAGCAGTCCGGTTGGGGGGTGGTTCCTCAATCAGCCCCAGCATTTT. It codes for CASSPVGGWFLNQPQHF. The chain is encoded by TRBV28 joined to TRBJ1-5; the D gene is perhaps TRBD1, from 5 matching bases. The germline V gene supplies CDR1 MDHEN and CDR2 SYDVKM. The germline ends are 20 bases apart after V is trimmed by 5 bases and J by 3 bases. The CDR3, from cysteine to phenylalanine, totals 17 residues. Only CDR3 DNA is held: 51 bases, read in frame from base 1. Joined to the reference TRBV28 and TRBJ1-5 proteins, this CDR3 gives the full variable domain: DVKVTQSSRYLVKRTGEKVFLECVQDMDHENMFWYRQDPGLGLRLIYFSYDVKMKEKGDIPEGYSVSREKKERFSLILESASTNQTSMYLCASSPVGGWFLNQPQHFGDGTRLSIL.